The 32 T cell receptor beta chains presented below share a single source sample, sequenced in a study of blood T cell repertoires in COVID-19. Measured with immunoSEQ multiplex PCR; TCRdb has only the in-frame clones, and not every one. This sample has roughly 340,000 clones; about 88% occur once, and the top ten carry about 7%. The sequencing sample was made of peripheral blood. The receptors come from a woman in her 70s with COVID-19, enrolled during active disease.

The chain has TRBV7-9 and TRBJ2-7; 11 nucleotides match TRBD2. The J segment lost 5 bases and the V segment lost 5 bases, leaving 11 bases of the junction unmatched. The CDR3 is 16 residues long. From germline, CDR1 is SEHNR and CDR2 FQNEAQ (reference sequence). DNA of the CDR3: TGTGCCAGCAGCCACCTTAGCGGGGGGGCCAGTGACGAGCAGTACTTC. Translating gives CASSHLSGGASDEQYF.

The chain recombines TRBV5-6 with TRBJ1-2, with D possibly matching TRBD1 (5 bases). Trimming took 0 bases from V and 5 from J, leaving 20 bases between them. Germline loops: CDR1 SGHDT, CDR2 YYEEEE. There are 17 residues in the CDR3. The CDR3 region is CASSLVFGTPVEYGYTF. The CDR3 DNA follows: TGTGCCAGCAGCTTGGTTTTCGGGACTCCTGTCGAGTATGGCTACACCTTC.

This clone was observed a few times. This chain joins TRBV7-2 and TRBJ1-1, with D unresolved. The germline V gene has CDR1 SGHTA and CDR2 FQGNSA. The CDR3 covers 17 residues. Trimming removed 4 bases at V and 7 bases at J, with 25 bases between. The CDR3 nucleotides are TGTGCCAGCAGCTCCGCACGTTTACAAGAACATAAAAATGAAGCTTTCTTT. It specifies CASSSARLQEHKNEAFF.

This clone was seen a handful of times. The V call is TRBV30, the J call TRBJ1-6, with TRBD1 as a possible D gene (5 bases). This CDR3 is 16 amino acids long. Trimming took 0 bases from V and 9 from J, leaving 18 bases between them. In germline, CDR1 is GTSNPN, CDR2 SVGIG (reference sequence). CDR3 sequence (DNA): TGTGCCTGGAGTGTACGGGCAGGGATAAGGATTTCACCCCTCCACTTT. It translates to CAWSVRAGIRISPLHF.

The CDR3 nucleotides read TGTGCCAGCAGTGAGAAGGGCAGACAGGCGTACAATGAGCAGTTCTTC. Amino acid sequence: CASSEKGRQAYNEQFF. The chain carries TRBV2 and TRBJ2-1; a weak D match, TRBD1 (6 bases). Germline V gene data show CDR1 as SNHLY and CDR2 as FYNNEI. V was cut by 3 bases and J by 4 bases, with 16 bases left in between. This CDR3 has 16 amino acids. Full variable domain (remainder filled in from reference TRBV2 and TRBJ2-1): EPEVTQTPSHQVTQMGQEVILRCVPISNHLYFYWYRQILGQKVEFLVSFYNNEISEKSEIFDDQFSVERPDGSNFTLKIRSTKLEDSAMYFCASSEKGRQAYNEQFFGPGTRLTVL.

This chain connects TRBV20-1 to TRBJ1-6, with 7 nucleotides matching TRBD1. Trimming at V came to 3 bases and at J to 6 bases, leaving 11 bases not matched to a gene. This CDR3 spans 16 amino acids. From germline, CDR1 is DFQATT and CDR2 SNEGSKA (reference sequence). CDR3 loop: CSASPTTGEFNSPLHF. CDR3 DNA sequence: TGCAGTGCTAGTCCGACCACAGGGGAGTTTAATTCACCCCTCCACTTT.

This clone was seen a handful of times. The chain uses TRBV3-1 (or the pseudogene TRBV3-2) and TRBJ1-6, with D hard to call. With 10 bases removed from V and 10 bases from J, the gap between germline ends came to 20 bases. This CDR3 comprises 14 residues. Germline V gene sequence: CDR1 LGHDT, CDR2 YNNKEL (reference sequence). DNA for the CDR3: TGTGCCACAGGTGGGCTGGAAGAGTACTCACCCCTCCACTTT. Amino acids: CATGGLEEYSPLHF.

V and J are TRBV28 and TRBJ2-3, with D perhaps TRBD1 (6 bases). CDR3 length: 15 residues. Trimming left V 5 bases short and J 2 bases short, with 14 bases between. In germline, CDR1 is MDHEN, CDR2 SYDVKM. In nucleotides, the CDR3 is TGTGCCAGCAGTGATACCGGGACAACCACAGATACGCAGTATTTT. It specifies CASSDTGTTTDTQYF.

CDR3 in DNA: TGTGCCAGCAGTTCGGGGGGAAATCAGCCCCAGCATTTT. Translated, it gives CASSSGGNQPQHF. The chain employs TRBV12-3 or TRBV12-4 and TRBJ1-5; perhaps TRBD1 as D (5 bases). Trimming stripped 4 bases from V and 4 bases from J, with 8 bases between. There are 13 residues in the CDR3.

CDR3 in DNA: TGTGCCAGCAGCTTGCGGACAGGGGAATACACCTTC. Translating gives CASSLRTGEYTF. The chain links TRBV5-8 to TRBJ1-2, with 9 bases matching TRBD1. Germline V gene data show CDR1 as SGHTS and CDR2 as YDEGEE. The V gene end was trimmed by 1 base and the J gene end by 11 bases; junction bases not matched to a gene: 3. CDR3 size: 12 residues.

This clone was seen more than once but under ten times. This sequence joins TRBV29-1 and TRBJ1-1, with 7 bases fitting TRBD1. V gave up 2 bases and J gave up 8 bases; unmatched junction bases: 5. Per the germline V gene, CDR1 is SQVTM and CDR2 is ANQGSEA. The CDR3 extends over 12 amino acids. The CDR3 loop is CSVERQGGEAFF. CDR3 DNA: TGCAGCGTTGAAAGACAGGGTGGGGAAGCTTTCTTT.

This rearrangement joins TRBV5-1 to TRBJ2-7; possibly TRBD1 for D (6 bases). Trimming removed 0 bases from V and 3 bases from J, with 16 bases in between. The CDR3 is made up of 16 amino acids. Per germline, CDR1 SGHRS and CDR2 YFSETQ. CDR3: CASSLDGQSWVYEQYF. In DNA form, the CDR3 reads TGCGCCAGCAGCTTGGATGGACAGAGTTGGGTCTACGAGCAGTACTTC.

The chain carries TRBV4-1 and TRBJ2-7, with 7 bases matching TRBD1. The trim removed 4 bases at V and 3 bases at J, leaving 12 bases unmatched. The CDR3 has 16 amino acids. Germline V lookup: CDR1 MGHRA, CDR2 YSYEKL. The CDR3 nucleotides are TGCGCCAGCAGCCCCTCACCGTGGGGACAGTACTACGAGCAGTACTTC. It specifies CASSPSPWGQYYEQYF.

The J gene is TRBJ2-3, the V gene TRBV5-6, with D hard to call. Germline V lookup: CDR1 SGHDT, CDR2 YYEEEE. This CDR3 has 14 residues. Trimming shortened V by 6 bases and J by 0 bases, and 11 bases separated the two germline ends. The CDR3, as DNA: TGTGCCAGCACCCCACAGCCTAGCACAGATACGCAGTATTTT. Protein product: CASTPQPSTDTQYF.

This chain links TRBV2 with TRBJ2-5; a possible D gene is TRBD2 (6 bases). This CDR3 contains 16 residues. From germline, CDR1 is SNHLY and CDR2 FYNNEI. Trimming left V 0 bases short and J 0 bases short, with 11 bases between. The CDR3 sequence: CASSEALRDYQETQYF. In DNA form, the CDR3 reads TGTGCCAGCAGTGAAGCGCTTCGGGACTACCAAGAGACCCAGTACTTC. Full variable domain (outside the CDR3, taken from reference TRBV2 and TRBJ2-5): EPEVTQTPSHQVTQMGQEVILRCVPISNHLYFYWYRQILGQKVEFLVSFYNNEISEKSEIFDDQFSVERPDGSNFTLKIRSTKLEDSAMYFCASSEALRDYQETQYFGPGTRLLVL.

The genes are TRBV19 and TRBJ1-2; D is perhaps TRBD1 (5 bases). The germline CDR1 and CDR2 sequences are LNHDA and SQIVND (reference sequence). CDR3 size: 15 residues. The V end was cut by 5 bases, the J end by 1 base, with 14 bases between. The chain's CDR3 is CASSRSVDSNYGYTF. In DNA form, the CDR3 reads TGTGCCAGTAGTCGGTCAGTTGACAGTAACTATGGCTACACCTTC.

V usage is TRBV27 and J usage is TRBJ1-6; 7 bases fit TRBD1. The V segment lost 2 bases and the J segment 7 bases; nucleotides outside the gene matches: 5. The CDR3 covers 15 residues. The germline V gene has CDR1 MNHEY and CDR2 SMNVEV (reference sequence). CDR3: CASSLGQGGNSPLHF. CDR3 coding DNA: TGTGCCAGCAGTTTAGGGCAGGGGGGAAATTCACCCCTCCACTTT.

The chain links TRBV11-2 to TRBJ2-1; 10 nucleotides line up with TRBD2. The CDR3 has 16 residues. V lost 2 bases, J lost 8 bases, and 9 bases stayed unmatched. Germline V gene sequence: CDR1 SGHAT, CDR2 FQNNGV. In DNA, the CDR3 is TGTGCCAGCAGCTTACTGTCCCTAGCGGGGGCCCATGAGCAGTTCTTC. Amino acids: CASSLLSLAGAHEQFF.

This chain connects TRBV5-1 to TRBJ1-4; TRBD1 might be the D (5 bases). The CDR3 is made up of 14 amino acids. The V gene's germline CDR1 is SGHRS and CDR2 YFSETQ. The V and J ends lost 4 bases and 7 bases respectively, with 14 bases between them. CDR3 amino acids: CASSRETAFEKLFF. In DNA, the CDR3 is TGCGCCAGCAGCCGGGAGACAGCTTTTGAAAAACTGTTTTTT. The full variable domain, in which reference TRBV5-1 and TRBJ1-4 provide the parts outside the CDR3, is KAGVTQTPRYLIKTRGQQVTLSCSPISGHRSVSWYQQTPGQGLQFLFEYFSETQRNKGNFPGRFSGRQFSNSRSEMNVSTLELGDSALYLCASSRETAFEKLFFGSGTQLSVL.

This chain uses TRBV5-6 with TRBJ2-2; D is unclear. The CDR3 totals 14 residues. V shed 0 bases and J shed 6 bases, with 9 bases lying between them. Looked up from germline, CDR1 is SGHDT and CDR2 is YYEEEE. The CDR3, as DNA: TGTGCCAGCAGCTTGGTAGCCGGGTCCGGGGAGCTGTTTTTT. Translated: CASSLVAGSGELFF.

The gene calls are TRBV5-1 and TRBJ2-7; TRBD1 is a possible D gene (5 bases). Germline CDR1 SGHRS, CDR2 YFSETQ. The V and J ends lost 5 bases and 5 bases respectively, with 14 bases between them. The CDR3 runs to 13 residues. The chain's CDR3 is CASSRGPDDEQYF. The CDR3 DNA follows: TGCGCCAGCAGTAGGGGCCCGGACGACGAGCAGTACTTC.

This clone was observed a few times. The chain links TRBV6-5 to TRBJ1-4; no clear D gene. The CDR3 consists of 13 residues. From germline, CDR1 is MNHEY and CDR2 SVGAGI. Between the trimmed V and J ends, which lost 8 bases and 5 bases, there was a span of 12 bases. The CDR3 sequence: CASRASANEKLFF. For the CDR3, the DNA is TGTGCCAGCCGCGCGAGCGCAAATGAAAAACTGTTTTTT.

The genes are TRBV7-8 and TRBJ2-1; D is perhaps TRBD1 (6 bases). This CDR3 has 14 amino acids. Trimming took 6 bases from V and 2 from J, leaving 11 bases between them. The germline V gene encodes CDR1 SGHVS and CDR2 FQNEAQ. The CDR3 DNA reads TGTGCCAGCAGAAGTGGACAGCCCTACAATGAGCAGTTCTTC. This translates into CASRSGQPYNEQFF. The full variable domain, completed using reference TRBV7-8 and TRBJ2-1, is GAGVSQSPRYKVAKRGQDVALRCDPISGHVSLFWYQQALGQGPEFLTYFQNEAQLDKSGLPSDRFFAERPEGSVSTLKIQRTQQEDSAVYLCASRSGQPYNEQFFGPGTRLTVL.

The rearrangement links TRBV12-3 or TRBV12-4 to TRBJ2-1; maybe TRBD1 (5 bases). Deletions cut 6 bases from V and 8 bases from J, with 8 bases between. This CDR3 is built from 11 residues. This chain's CDR3 is CASRDIDEQFF. Here the CDR3 DNA reads TGTGCCAGCAGGGACATCGATGAGCAGTTCTTC.

This chain links TRBV12-3 or TRBV12-4 with TRBJ2-5; possible D gene TRBD1, 6 bases. V was clipped by 5 bases and J by 4 bases, with 11 bases between them. The CDR3 has 13 amino acids. The CDR3 sequence: CASSPQGIETQYF. The CDR3 DNA reads TGTGCCAGCAGTCCTCAGGGGATAGAGACCCAGTACTTC.

The V call is TRBV19, the J call TRBJ1-3, with 10 positions matching TRBD1. J was trimmed by 1 base and V by 5 bases; bases with no gene match: 2. This CDR3 contains 15 residues. Per germline, CDR1 LNHDA and CDR2 SQIVND (reference sequence). The CDR3 sequence: CASSPGQGSGNTIYF. The CDR3 nucleotides read TGTGCCAGTAGTCCGGGACAGGGGTCTGGAAACACCATATATTTT.

The chain employs TRBV2 and TRBJ2-7, with TRBD1 identical over 8 bases. Germline V gene lookup returns CDR1 SNHLY and CDR2 FYNNEI. The CDR3 length is 12 residues. The V segment lost 5 bases and the J segment 5 bases; nucleotides outside the gene matches: 2. The DNA for the CDR3 is TGTGCCAGCAGTTGGACAGGGAACGAGCAGTACTTC. Amino acid sequence: CASSWTGNEQYF.

The chain is built from TRBV14 and TRBJ1-1; D gene ambiguous. Per the germline V gene, CDR1 is SGHDN and CDR2 is FVKESK. Between the trimmed V and J ends, which lost 1 base and 8 bases, there was a span of 11 bases. CDR3 size: 13 residues. CDR3: CASSQVPGTEAFF. The CDR3 DNA reads as TGTGCCAGCAGCCAAGTGCCGGGAACCGAAGCTTTCTTT.

This clone came up a few times. The rearrangement uses TRBV19 and TRBJ1-2; 8 bases match TRBD1. The germline V gene has CDR1 LNHDA and CDR2 SQIVND (reference sequence). The CDR3 sequence is 13 residues long. V shed 11 bases and J 3 bases; nucleotides not matched to a gene: 8. CDR3 sequence: CAGSRGLDYGYTF. Here the CDR3 DNA reads TGTGCCGGCAGCAGGGGGCTCGACTATGGCTACACCTTC. The full variable domain, with the rest looked up from reference TRBV19 and TRBJ1-2, is DGGITQSPKYLFRKEGQNVTLSCEQNLNHDAMYWYRQDPGQGLRLIYYSQIVNDFQKGDIAEGYSVSREKKESFPLTVTSAQKNPTAFYLCAGSRGLDYGYTFGSGTRLTVV.

The table lists this clone with a count of one. The chain joins TRBV7-8 to TRBJ1-2; TRBD1 aligns across 10 bases. J gave up 6 bases and V 5 bases, and 6 bases lay outside the gene matches. The CDR3 is 14 amino acids. Germline CDR1 SGHVS, CDR2 FQNEAQ. The CDR3 DNA reads as TGTGCCAGCAGCCTTCGACAGGGGGCTGATGGCTACACCTTC. Encoded protein: CASSLRQGADGYTF.

The chain joins TRBV6-5 to TRBJ1-2; weak D call: TRBD1 (5 bases). The V end was cut by 2 bases, the J end by 5 bases, with 15 bases between. Germline V CDR1 and CDR2: MNHEY, SVGAGI. The CDR3 loop spans 15 amino acids. The CDR3 loop reads CASSYDTGPTYGYTF. CDR3 sequence (DNA): TGTGCCAGCAGTTACGATACAGGCCCAACGTATGGCTACACCTTC.

The J gene is TRBJ1-5, the V gene TRBV7-3; no clear D. The CDR3 contains 11 residues. V was shortened by 5 bases and J by 8 bases, with 7 bases between the two germline ends. The V gene's germline CDR1 is SGHTA and CDR2 FQGTGA. In DNA, the CDR3 is TGTGCCAGCAGCCCCGGGGAGCCCCAGCATTTT. Protein sequence: CASSPGEPQHF.